The 21 T cell receptor beta chains reported below all come from one sample, sequenced in a study of CD8 T cells in Susac syndrome. An input of roughly 0.5 to 1 ug of RNA was subjected to reverse transcription using random hexamers. TCRdb re-analysed the immunoSEQ multiplex PCR reads in MiXCR, keeping a single row per CDR3 protein. The sample contains about 73,000 distinct CDR3 sequences, about 95% of which appear only once. Sequencing was carried out using CD8+ T cells from PBMCs. The source is a human donor with multiple sclerosis.

Here the CDR3 DNA reads TGTGCCAGCAGTTTAGGAAATCCGGGACTAGCGGGAGGGAGCTCCTACAATGAGCAGTTCTTC. Translating it yields CASSLGNPGLAGGSSYNEQFF. J is TRBJ2-1 and V is TRBV12-3 or TRBV12-4, with 16 positions matching TRBD2. V shed 1 base and J 0 bases; nucleotides not matched to a gene: 9. The length of the CDR3 is 21 residues.

V usage is TRBV6-2 or TRBV6-3 and J usage is TRBJ2-2; TRBD2 might be the D (6 bases). The ends were cut back, 10 bases at V and 0 bases at J, with 12 bases in the middle. Per the germline V gene, CDR1 is MNHEY and CDR2 is SVGEGT. The CDR3 runs 14 residues. The CDR3 sequence: CATSGGSNTGELFF. CDR3 sequence (DNA): TGTGCCACCTCTGGGGGGTCGAACACCGGGGAGCTGTTTTTT.

The V and J genes are TRBV2 and TRBJ2-2, with 7 bases lining up with TRBD2. Germline V CDR1 and CDR2: SNHLY, FYNNEI. The V gene end was trimmed by 8 bases and the J gene end by 5 bases; junction bases not matched to a gene: 5. The CDR3 contains 13 residues. DNA of the CDR3: TGTGCCAGCGTTCTAGCGGAGACCGGGGAGCTGTTTTTT. Translated: CASVLAETGELFF.

J is TRBJ1-2 and V is TRBV19, with 7 bases that match TRBD1. J lost 2 bases, V lost 2 bases, and 11 bases had no gene match. CDR1 is LNHDA, CDR2 SQIVND, per germline (reference sequence). The CDR3 is 17 residues long. CDR3 residues: CASSIRDSRLNNYGYTF. CDR3 coding DNA: TGTGCCAGTAGTATAAGGGACAGTCGCCTCAACAACTATGGCTACACCTTC.

The chain is built from TRBV12-5 and TRBJ2-5; no clear D gene. CDR1 is LGHNT, CDR2 FRNRAP, per germline. This CDR3 region has 14 residues. V lost 1 base, J lost 1 base, and 7 bases lay in between. The CDR3 protein is CASGLAGPQETQYF. The CDR3, as DNA: TGTGCTAGTGGTTTGGCAGGCCCCCAAGAGACCCAGTACTTC.

The chain employs TRBV27 and TRBJ1-1, with 7 bases matching TRBD1. Trimming took 8 bases from V and 4 from J; bases not matched to a gene: 7. Germline CDR1 and CDR2: MNHEY and SMNVEV (reference sequence). The CDR3 sequence is 13 residues long. CDR3 loop: CASGHRGTTEAFF. The CDR3 DNA follows: TGTGCCAGCGGTCACAGGGGAACCACTGAAGCTTTCTTT.

The rearrangement uses TRBV7-9 and TRBJ2-7, with D maybe TRBD1 (5 bases). The V end was cut by 0 bases, the J end by 0 bases, with 9 bases between. Germline CDR1 and CDR2: SEHNR and FQNEAQ (reference sequence). The CDR3 covers 15 residues. CDR3 bases: TGTGCCAGCAGCTTAGCGACAGAACCCTCCTACGAGCAGTACTTC. It codes for CASSLATEPSYEQYF.

The V and J genes are TRBV30 and TRBJ2-4, with TRBD1 matching 7 bases. J was trimmed by 4 bases and V by 0 bases; bases with no gene match: 3. Looked up from germline, CDR1 is GTSNPN and CDR2 is SVGIG (reference sequence). This CDR3 contains 14 residues. Written as DNA, the CDR3 is TGTGCCTGGAGTGTCGGGACAGAAAAAAACATTCAGTACTTC. This sequence encodes CAWSVGTEKNIQYF.

This sequence joins TRBV28 and TRBJ2-7, with 7 bases that match TRBD1. There are 14 residues in the CDR3. Germline CDR1 MDHEN, CDR2 SYDVKM. Trimming cost V 11 bases and J 1 base; bases outside gene matches: 11. CDR3 bases: TGTGCCTGGTCCAAGACAGGGTATTCCTACGAGCAGTACTTC. Encoded protein: CAWSKTGYSYEQYF. Drawing the rest from reference TRBV28 and TRBJ2-7, the complete variable domain is DVKVTQSSRYLVKRTGEKVFLECVQDMDHENMFWYRQDPGLGLRLIYFSYDVKMKEKGDIPEGYSVSREKKERFSLILESASTNQTSMYLCAWSKTGYSYEQYFGPGTRLTVT.

This rearrangement joins TRBV7-8 to TRBJ2-1, with 8 bases matching TRBD1. V was pared by 4 bases and J by 0 bases, with 5 bases of the junction left unmatched. CDR1 and CDR2 (germline): SGHVS, FQNEAQ. The CDR3 loop spans 16 amino acids. DNA of the CDR3: TGTGCCAGCAGCTCGAACAGGGGGAGCTCCTACAATGAGCAGTTCTTC. This sequence encodes CASSSNRGSSYNEQFF.

The CDR3 coding sequence is TGTGCCAGCAGCTCTAATACAGGGGATGGCTACACCTTC. This gives the protein CASSSNTGDGYTF. The V and J genes are TRBV7-3 and TRBJ1-2, with TRBD1 matching over 7 bases. Germline trimming cut 4 bases from V and 6 bases from J; bases unmatched to any gene: 5. There are 13 residues in the CDR3. Germline V gene lookup returns CDR1 SGHTA and CDR2 FQGTGA.

CDR3: CASSPMGLAGGGEQFF. The CDR3 bases are TGTGCCAGCAGTCCTATGGGACTAGCAGGGGGGGGTGAGCAGTTCTTC. The genes are TRBV27 and TRBJ2-1, with 9 positions matching TRBD2. Germline V gene sequence: CDR1 MNHEY, CDR2 SMNVEV (reference sequence). The CDR3 covers 16 residues. V shed 5 bases and J 9 bases; nucleotides not matched to a gene: 14.

J is TRBJ2-7 and V is TRBV29-1; D may be TRBD1 or TRBD2 (5 bases each). The CDR3 is 14 amino acids. Trimming removed 4 bases from V and 3 bases from J, with 16 bases in between. Germline V gives CDR1 SQVTM, CDR2 ANQGSEA. CDR3: CSVVGTEKFYEQYF. CDR3 nucleotides: TGCAGCGTTGTAGGGACGGAGAAATTCTACGAGCAGTACTTC.

This rearrangement joins TRBV27 to TRBJ2-2, with 9 nucleotides matching TRBD2. Germline CDR1 reads MNHEY; CDR2 reads SMNVEV (reference sequence). The V and J ends lost 6 bases and 6 bases, in that order; junction bases with no gene match: 5. This CDR3 is built from 14 residues. CDR3 nucleotides: TGTGCCAGCAGGGAGGGACTAGCTTCCGGGGAGCTGTTTTTT. Amino acid sequence: CASREGLASGELFF.

V usage is TRBV15 and J usage is TRBJ2-5; 7 bases map to TRBD1. From germline, CDR1 is LNHNV and CDR2 YYDKDF (reference sequence). The CDR3 runs to 13 residues. Trimming cost V 5 bases and J 3 bases; bases outside gene matches: 3. DNA of the CDR3: TGTGCCACCAGCCCCCAGGGGGAAGAGACCCAGTACTTC. As protein: CATSPQGEETQYF.

The chain employs TRBV10-3 and TRBJ1-1; 8 nucleotides line up with TRBD1. The CDR3 sequence is 16 residues long. The trim removed 2 bases at V and 1 base at J, leaving 6 bases unmatched. Germline V lookup: CDR1 ENHRY, CDR2 SYGVKD. The CDR3: CAISETRGLGNTEAFF. The CDR3 bases are TGTGCCATCAGTGAGACCAGGGGGCTTGGGAACACTGAAGCTTTCTTT.

V gene TRBV7-2 combines with J gene TRBJ1-2, with D possibly matching TRBD1 (6 bases). The CDR3 is made up of 16 amino acids. Trimming stripped 6 bases from V and 4 bases from J, with 21 bases between. The germline V gene encodes CDR1 SGHTA and CDR2 FQGNSA. CDR3: CASRGEVAGDGYGYTF. The CDR3 DNA follows: TGTGCCAGCAGAGGGGAGGTGGCAGGGGACGGCTATGGCTACACCTTC.

The rearrangement uses TRBV2 and TRBJ1-1; TRBD1 might be the D (6 bases). The CDR3 runs 15 residues. Trimming took off 2 bases at V and 4 bases at J, with 14 bases between the two ends. Germline V lookup: CDR1 SNHLY, CDR2 FYNNEI. CDR3 bases: TGTGCCAGCAGTGAATTTGGGGGCGAGGTCACTGAAGCTTTCTTT. Its protein product is CASSEFGGEVTEAFF.

DNA for the CDR3: TGTGCCAGCTCACCAGGAGGCTGGGGCAATCAGCCCCAGCATTTT. This gives the protein CASSPGGWGNQPQHF. The V call is TRBV18, the J call TRBJ1-5, with D unclear. The V end was cut by 2 bases, the J end by 2 bases, with 10 bases between. Germline CDR1 is KGHSH and CDR2 is LQKENI. The CDR3 length is 15 residues. The variable domain in full, completed from reference TRBV18 and TRBJ1-5, reads NAGVMQNPRHLVRRRGQEARLRCSPMKGHSHVYWYRQLPEEGLKFMVYLQKENIIDESGMPKERFSAEFPKEGPSILRIQQVVRGDSAAYFCASSPGGWGNQPQHFGDGTRLSIL.

The rearrangement joins TRBV27 to TRBJ2-6; the D is unclear. V dropped 3 bases and J dropped 0 bases, with 3 bases sitting between them. Germline-derived CDR1 and CDR2 are MNHEY and SMNVEV (reference sequence). This CDR3 has 14 amino acids. As DNA, the CDR3 is TGTGCCAGCAGTTTGGTCTCTGGGGCCAACGTCCTGACTTTC. This codes for CASSLVSGANVLTF.

The chain joins TRBV7-2 to TRBJ1-1; D might be TRBD1 (5 bases). The CDR3 runs 13 residues. Germline V gives CDR1 SGHTA, CDR2 FQGNSA. Deletions cut 2 bases from V and 1 base from J, with 5 bases between. CDR3 sequence reads: CASSLRGNTEAFF. CDR3 nucleotide sequence: TGTGCCAGCAGCTTAAGGGGGAACACTGAAGCTTTCTTT.